This entry concerns a single TCR beta chain. The data stem from a study of blood T cell repertoires in COVID-19. Sequencing used immunoSEQ multiplex PCR; TCRdb keeps in-frame clones, though not all of them. The data contain 250,000 to 400,000 clones, around 86% of them seen just once; the ten biggest clones take up 1%. The CDR3 has 14 residues. V was shortened by 3 bases and J by 7 bases, with 10 bases between the two germline ends. Germline V lookup: CDR1 LNHNV, CDR2 YYDKDF (reference sequence). The material sequenced was peripheral blood. The TCR comes from a man aged 50-60 years with active or convalescent COVID-19. The rearrangement joins TRBV15 to TRBJ1-6; no reliable D call. The CDR3, as DNA: TGTGCCACCAGCAGGGGAGGGCGCAATTCACCCCTCCACTTT. As protein: CATSRGGRNSPLHF. The whole variable domain, filled in from reference TRBV15 and TRBJ1-6, reads DAMVIQNPRYQVTQFGKPVTLSCSQTLNHNVMYWYQQKSSQAPKLLFHYYDKDFNNEADTPDNFQSRRPNTSFCFLDIRSPGLGDTAMYLCATSRGGRNSPLHFGNGTRLTVT.